One and the same sample provided the 32 T cell receptor beta chains below, sequenced in a study of control samples from healthy donors and cancer patients (dated by TCRdb to the early 2020s). Library creation used the immunoSEQ multiplex PCR assay. The table was pulled from immuneACCESS by TCRdb, which kept in-frame rearrangements only. Such tables lose some clones; where checked, under half of the loss comes from unresolved V genes, and the rest has no known cause. The sample table records around 230,000 clones; roughly 94% of these occur just once. Jointly, the top ten make up roughly 1.6% of the sample. The specimen was blood. The receptors come from a man aged 45-60 years in good health.

The rearrangement joins TRBV5-1 to TRBJ1-1, with 7 nucleotides matching TRBD1. Per the germline V gene, CDR1 is SGHRS and CDR2 is YFSETQ. J was trimmed by 1 base and V by 1 base; bases with no gene match: 4. The CDR3 is 15 residues long. The CDR3 bases are TGCGCCAGCAGCTTGAGGGGGCTCGGGAACACTGAAGCTTTCTTT. It codes for CASSLRGLGNTEAFF.

The J gene is TRBJ2-7, the V gene TRBV5-8; 10 bases are a match to TRBD1. Germline assignment: CDR1 SGHTS and CDR2 YDEGEE. The junction had 9 bases not matched to a gene; V was cut back by 3 bases and J by 9 bases. The CDR3 spans 14 residues. CDR3 DNA sequence: TGTGCCAGCAGCTCTGGACAGGGGGTTAATCGGCAGTACTTC. It specifies CASSSGQGVNRQYF.

The CDR3, as DNA: TGTGCCAGCCGCCATGCCCTCTTGACCAATGAGCAGTTCTTC. Protein product: CASRHALLTNEQFF. The rearrangement joins TRBV7-2 to TRBJ2-1; D is unclear. There are 14 residues in the CDR3. The germline CDR1 and CDR2 sequences are SGHTA and FQGNSA. V lost 8 bases, J lost 6 bases, and 17 bases lay in between.

J is TRBJ2-7 and V is TRBV5-4; D unclear. The CDR3 consists of 12 residues. V lost 0 bases and J lost 3, with 4 bases in between. Germline CDR1 and CDR2: SGHNT and YYREEE (reference sequence). The CDR3 loop reads CASSLDYYEQYV. The CDR3 DNA reads TGTGCCAGCAGCTTGGACTACTACGAGCAGTACGTC.

The chain recombines TRBV4-3 with TRBJ2-7; 8 bases fit TRBD2. Germline CDR1 reads LGHNA; CDR2 reads YSLEER. V lost 6 bases and J lost 5; bases outside the gene matches: 9. This CDR3 spans 14 amino acids. In nucleotides, the CDR3 is TGCGCCAGCAGTTCCGGGACTAGTCGCGACGAGCAGTACTTC. It is translated as CASSSGTSRDEQYF.

The rearrangement joins TRBV13 to TRBJ1-1; 12 bases agree with TRBD1. The CDR3 has 15 amino acids. The junction had 4 bases not matched to a gene; V was cut back by 5 bases and J by 3 bases. Germline V lookup: CDR1 PRHDT, CDR2 FYEKMQ (reference sequence). DNA for the CDR3: TGTGCCAGCAGCGCCGGGACAGGGGGCCACACTGAAGCTTTCTTT. It is translated as CASSAGTGGHTEAFF.

The chain links TRBV4-3 to TRBJ1-1; possible D gene TRBD1, 6 bases. The V gene's germline CDR1 is LGHNA and CDR2 YSLEER. The CDR3 is 14 amino acids. Trimming took off 0 bases at V and 3 bases at J, with 8 bases between the two ends. Here the CDR3 reads CASSQDAGDTEAFF. DNA for the CDR3: TGCGCCAGCAGCCAAGACGCAGGGGACACTGAAGCTTTCTTT.

CDR3 residues: CASSFSQYNEQFF. In nucleotides, the CDR3 is TGCGCCAGCAGCTTTTCACAGTACAATGAGCAGTTCTTC. V and J are TRBV5-1 and TRBJ2-1; D gene unclear. Per the germline V gene, CDR1 is SGHRS and CDR2 is YFSETQ. Trimming removed 2 bases from V and 4 bases from J, with 7 bases in between. The CDR3 has 13 amino acids.

Points on this clone: One end of the junction does not line up with germline, which may come from a read error. CDR3 sequence reads: CASSLADRGNAF. CDR3 sequence (DNA): TGTGCCAGCAGCTTAGCGGACAGGGGGAACGCCTTC. The chain couples TRBV7-9 to TRBJ1-2; TRBD1 aligns across 10 bases. Per germline, CDR1 SEHNR and CDR2 FQNEAQ (reference sequence). The CDR3 loop spans 12 amino acids. Complete variable domain (other parts from reference TRBV7-9 and TRBJ1-2): DTGVSQNPRHKITKRGQNVTFRCDPISEHNRLYWYRQTLGQGPEFLTYFQNEAQLEKSRLLSDRFSAERPKGSFSTLEIQRTEQGDSAMYLCASSLADRGNAFGSGTRLTVV.

This clone appeared a single time. The chain carries TRBV5-3 and TRBJ1-1; D remains ambiguous. TRBV5-3 is filed as an ORF, its function uncertain. Trimming left V 3 bases short and J 0 bases short, with 9 bases between. The CDR3 loop spans 14 amino acids. This CDR3 is CARSYGLMNTEAFF. The CDR3 nucleotides are TGTGCCAGAAGCTACGGACTGATGAACACTGAAGCTTTCTTT.

The chain has TRBV6-5 and TRBJ2-6; D uncertain. This CDR3 spans 15 amino acids. From germline, CDR1 is MNHEY and CDR2 SVGAGI. Trimming pared 4 bases from V and 0 bases from J, leaving 7 bases between. CDR3 nucleotides: TGTGCCAGCAGTTTACAGTTCTCTGGGGCCAACGTCCTGACTTTC. Translated, it gives CASSLQFSGANVLTF.

This chain joins TRBV18 and TRBJ1-1, with D possibly TRBD1 on 5 matching bases. CDR3 length equals 14 residues. V lost 1 base, J lost 1 base, and 7 bases lay in between. Germline loops: CDR1 KGHSH, CDR2 LQKENI. The CDR3 nucleotides are TGTGCCAGCTCACCACGGGGGACGAACACTGAAGCTTTCTTT. As protein: CASSPRGTNTEAFF.

The chain employs TRBV30 and TRBJ1-1, with a possible D match to TRBD1 (5 bases). Germline lookup yields CDR1 GTSNPN and CDR2 SVGIG (reference sequence). V lost 3 bases to trimming and J lost 0 bases, with 14 bases between them. The length of the CDR3 is 15 residues. CDR3 in amino acids: CAWRGRGGMNTEAFF. In nucleotides, the CDR3 is TGTGCCTGGAGGGGGCGTGGGGGGATGAACACTGAAGCTTTCTTT.

The chain joins TRBV6-2 or TRBV6-3 to TRBJ2-7, with 9 bases matching TRBD2. Germline CDR1 MNHEY, CDR2 SVGEGT. V gave up 6 bases and J gave up 0 bases; unmatched junction bases: 18. This CDR3 region has 19 residues. The CDR3 region has the DNA TGTGCCAGCAGCCCCTTCGGGGGTAGCGGGGGCCTTAACTCCTACGAGCAGTACTTC. Encoded protein: CASSPFGGSGGLNSYEQYF.

This chain uses TRBV7-9 with TRBJ2-1; a possible D gene is TRBD2 (5 bases). This CDR3 region has 16 residues. The ends were cut back, 1 base at V and 0 bases at J, with 10 bases in the middle. Germline V lookup: CDR1 SEHNR, CDR2 FQNEAQ (reference sequence). The CDR3 loop reads CASSLGVGSSYNEQFF. CDR3 in DNA: TGTGCCAGCAGCTTAGGTGTAGGGAGCTCCTACAATGAGCAGTTCTTC.

The chain employs TRBV5-1 and TRBJ2-7, with D perhaps matching TRBD1 (6 bases). Germline CDR1 SGHRS, CDR2 YFSETQ. The CDR3 is 15 residues long. V lost 0 bases to trimming and J lost 3 bases, with 13 bases between them. CDR3: CASSLAPGHNYEQYV. The CDR3 coding sequence is TGCGCCAGCAGCTTGGCGCCGGGACACAACTACGAGCAGTACGTC.

The chain has TRBV30 and TRBJ2-4; 11 nucleotides match TRBD1. V lost 2 bases, J lost 5 bases, and 5 bases stayed unmatched. Germline CDR1 and CDR2: GTSNPN and SVGIG (reference sequence). There are 15 residues in the CDR3. The CDR3 DNA follows: TGTGCCTGGAGTAGGGACAGGGGGTTCCAAAACATTCAGTACTTC. It is translated as CAWSRDRGFQNIQYF.

The chain joins TRBV9 to TRBJ2-2; tentatively, D is TRBD1 (6 bases). The CDR3 sequence is 17 residues long. The V gene lost 0 bases and the J gene lost 5 bases, with 17 bases spanning the gap. From germline, CDR1 is SGDLS and CDR2 YYNGEE. CDR3 sequence (DNA): TGTGCCAGCAGCGTAGGCCCAGGGGAAGCACTGACCGGGGAGCTGTTTTTT. Translated: CASSVGPGEALTGELFF.

This clone was seen just once. This rearrangement joins TRBV6-5 to TRBJ2-7; no clear D gene. This CDR3 region has 13 residues. V was clipped by 5 bases and J by 3 bases, with 11 bases between them. Germline CDR1 and CDR2: MNHEY and SVGAGI. Here the CDR3 DNA reads TGTGCCAGCAGTCCAATCCAATACTACGAGCAGTACTTC. Protein: CASSPIQYYEQYF.

The genes are TRBV5-1 and TRBJ2-2; D call uncertain. CDR1 is SGHRS, CDR2 YFSETQ, per germline. Deletions cut 1 base from V and 1 base from J, with 5 bases between. The CDR3 contains 14 residues. The CDR3 bases are TGCGCCAGCAGCTTGCCGGGGAACACCGGGGAGCTGTTTTTT. Its translation is CASSLPGNTGELFF.

The chain joins TRBV3-1 (or the pseudogene TRBV3-2) to TRBJ2-1; TRBD2 matches 10 bases. Trimming removed 7 bases from V and 7 bases from J; junction bases left unmatched: 7. In germline, CDR1 is LGHDT, CDR2 YNNKEL (reference sequence). This CDR3 is built from 14 residues. The CDR3 region is CASTLAGETNEQFF. The CDR3 DNA sequence: TGTGCCAGCACCCTAGCGGGGGAGACGAATGAGCAGTTCTTC.

The CDR3 nucleotides are TGTGCCAGCAGTTCAACCGGCTCTGGAAACACCATATATTTT. This codes for CASSSTGSGNTIYF. J is TRBJ1-3 and V is TRBV28, with D hard to call. V was pared by 4 bases and J by 0 bases, with 7 bases between. The CDR3 totals 14 residues. The germline CDR1 and CDR2 sequences are MDHEN and SYDVKM.

The chain employs TRBV28 and TRBJ1-1; D unclear. CDR1 is MDHEN and CDR2 is SYDVKM in the germline V gene. The V end lost 8 bases, the J end lost 0 bases, and 13 bases lay between the germline ends. The CDR3 loop spans 14 amino acids. The CDR3 reads CASGPPHMNTEAFF. The DNA for the CDR3 is TGTGCCAGCGGCCCCCCGCACATGAACACTGAAGCTTTCTTT.

The rearrangement uses TRBV5-6 and TRBJ1-3; D might be TRBD1 (5 bases). Germline V gives CDR1 SGHDT, CDR2 YYEEEE. The CDR3 has 14 amino acids. V lost 2 bases and J lost 4, with 10 bases in between. DNA of the CDR3: TGTGCCAGCAGCTTAATAGGGGCCGGAAACACCATATATTTT. It yields the protein CASSLIGAGNTIYF.

This chain links TRBV10-2 with TRBJ2-1; a possible D gene is TRBD1 (6 bases). CDR1 and CDR2 from the germline V gene are WSHSY and SAAADI. The CDR3 extends over 17 amino acids. V lost 4 bases and J 2 bases, leaving 18 bases between the germline ends. The CDR3 sequence is CASSGALAWTAYNEQFF. In DNA form, the CDR3 reads TGCGCCAGCAGTGGGGCGTTGGCGTGGACAGCCTACAATGAGCAGTTCTTC.

The CDR3 reads CASRPTSGYTGELFF. The CDR3 bases are TGTGCCAGCAGGCCGACTAGCGGCTACACCGGGGAGCTGTTTTTT. The J gene is TRBJ2-2, the V gene TRBV11-2; 9 bases match TRBD2. V was clipped by 6 bases and J by 3 bases; unmatched bases: 5. The germline V gene encodes CDR1 SGHAT and CDR2 FQNNGV. The CDR3 totals 15 residues.

The chain joins TRBV27 to TRBJ1-5, with unresolved D. V was cut by 3 bases and J by 6 bases, with 6 bases left in between. Germline V gene lookup returns CDR1 MNHEY and CDR2 SMNVEV (reference sequence). The CDR3 has 12 residues. CDR3 in amino acids: CASSFWGQPQHF. The DNA for the CDR3 is TGTGCCAGCAGTTTTTGGGGTCAGCCCCAGCATTTT.

The rearrangement links TRBV27 to TRBJ2-1; TRBD2 matches 15 bases. V shed 3 bases and J 9 bases; nucleotides not matched to a gene: 6. This CDR3 is built from 16 residues. Germline CDR1 reads MNHEY; CDR2 reads SMNVEV (reference sequence). The CDR3 DNA sequence: TGTGCCAGCAGTTTGGGGCGGACTAGCGGGGGGGGTGAGCAGTTCTTC. Amino acid sequence: CASSLGRTSGGGEQFF.

This clone was recorded once. The chain carries TRBV5-1 and TRBJ2-3; TRBD2 aligns across 9 bases. CDR1 is SGHRS and CDR2 is YFSETQ in the germline V gene. The J segment lost 5 bases and the V segment lost 2 bases, leaving 9 bases of the junction unmatched. CDR3 length: 16 amino acids. The CDR3 is CASSFLPSGVEDTQYF. DNA of the CDR3: TGCGCCAGCAGCTTTCTTCCTAGCGGGGTGGAAGATACGCAGTATTTT.

The V and J genes are TRBV2 and TRBJ1-5; D is perhaps TRBD1 (6 bases). V shed 8 bases and J shed 6 bases, with 17 bases lying between them. Germline CDR1 is SNHLY and CDR2 is FYNNEI. The CDR3 covers 14 residues. CDR3 in amino acids: CASCVGGPTQPQHF. The CDR3 region has the DNA TGTGCCAGCTGCGTGGGGGGGCCCACTCAGCCCCAGCATTTT.

DNA for the CDR3: TGTGCCAGCCTATATTTTTCCGGCGGGGAGCTGTTTTTT. Its translation: CASLYFSGGELFF. This chain joins TRBV12-3 or TRBV12-4 and TRBJ2-2; D remains unclear. V was clipped by 8 bases and J by 7 bases, with 14 bases between them. This CDR3 is built from 13 residues.

The genes are TRBV29-1 and TRBJ2-1; D is unclear. Germline CDR1 is SQVTM and CDR2 is ANQGSEA. The CDR3 sequence is 14 residues long. V was trimmed by 6 bases and J by 0 bases, leaving 12 bases between them. As DNA, the CDR3 is TGCAGCGTGGACGGACGGAGCTCCTACAATGAGCAGTTCTTC. It is translated as CSVDGRSSYNEQFF.